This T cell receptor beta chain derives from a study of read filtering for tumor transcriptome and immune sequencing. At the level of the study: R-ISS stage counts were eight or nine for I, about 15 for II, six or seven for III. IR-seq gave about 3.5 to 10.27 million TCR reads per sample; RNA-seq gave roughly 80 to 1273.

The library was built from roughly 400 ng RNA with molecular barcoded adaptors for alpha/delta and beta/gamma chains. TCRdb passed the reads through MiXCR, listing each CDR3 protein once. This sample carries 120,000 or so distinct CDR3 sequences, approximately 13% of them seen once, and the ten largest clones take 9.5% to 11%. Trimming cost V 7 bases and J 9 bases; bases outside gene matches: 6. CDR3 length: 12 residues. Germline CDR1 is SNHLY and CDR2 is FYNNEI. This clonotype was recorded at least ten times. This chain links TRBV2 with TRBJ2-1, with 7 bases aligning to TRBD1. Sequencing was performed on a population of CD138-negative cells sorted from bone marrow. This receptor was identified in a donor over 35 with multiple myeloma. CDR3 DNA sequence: TGTGCCAGCACCGGGACAGAGGGTGAGCAGTTCTTC. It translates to CASTGTEGEQFF.